Below are 20 T cell receptor beta chains sequenced from a single sample in a study of PD-1 blockade in classical Hodgkin lymphoma. As to time point: newly diagnosed, previously untreated cHL patient sample. CD4+ T cells were purified from thawed PBMCs by magnetic negative selection. The protocol was immunoSEQ multiplex PCR, while the TCRdb copy is restricted to in-frame clones and leaves out a portion. The sample lists 20,000 to 30,000 clones, about 89% occurring once. Sample: CD4+ T cells from blood. All receptors derive from a human donor with classical Hodgkin lymphoma.

The chain carries TRBV30 and TRBJ1-2; D is undetermined. Germline lookup yields CDR1 GTSNPN and CDR2 SVGIG (reference sequence). V lost 3 bases and J lost 7, with 12 bases in between. The length of the CDR3 is 12 residues. The CDR3 nucleotides are TGTGCCTGGAGCAACTTACTCTCTGGCTACACCTTC. Protein sequence: CAWSNLLSGYTF. Full variable domain (remainder filled in from reference TRBV30 and TRBJ1-2): SQTIHQWPATLVQPVGSPLSLECTVEGTSNPNLYWYRQAAGRGLQLLFYSVGIGQISSEVPQNLSASRPQDRQFILSSKKLLLSDSGFYLCAWSNLLSGYTFGSGTRLTVV.

This clone was counted a single time. The chain couples TRBV7-2 to TRBJ2-1; the D gene is possibly TRBD1 (6 bases). Between the trimmed V and J ends, which lost 5 bases and 0 bases, there was a span of 14 bases. CDR1 SGHTA and CDR2 FQGNSA come from the germline V gene. The CDR3 covers 16 residues. CDR3 region: CASSKQSDSSYNEQFF. CDR3 in DNA: TGTGCCAGCAGCAAACAATCGGACAGCTCCTACAATGAGCAGTTCTTC.

The chain has TRBV2 and TRBJ2-1, with D possibly TRBD1 on 6 matching bases. Per the germline V gene, CDR1 is SNHLY and CDR2 is FYNNEI. Trimming cost V 6 bases and J 2 bases, with 14 bases left between them. The CDR3 has 15 amino acids. This CDR3 is CASSYQGLPYNEQFF. CDR3 nucleotides: TGTGCCAGCAGCTATCAGGGGTTGCCCTACAATGAGCAGTTCTTC.

This chain connects TRBV7-8 to TRBJ1-5; D gene uncertain. The V gene lost 4 bases and the J gene lost 1 base, with 5 bases spanning the gap. The CDR3 is made up of 13 amino acids. Germline V gene lookup returns CDR1 SGHVS and CDR2 FQNEAQ. CDR3 in DNA: TGTGCCAGCAGCTCGCGGAGCAATCAGCCCCAGCATTTT. This encodes CASSSRSNQPQHF.

V gene TRBV7-2 combines with J gene TRBJ2-1; 7 bases line up with TRBD1. V dropped 5 bases and J dropped 5; count of bases not matched to a gene: 6. The V gene's germline CDR1 is SGHTA and CDR2 FQGNSA. This CDR3 is built from 14 residues. CDR3 sequence (DNA): TGTGCCAGCAGCCCCACCAGGGGGAACAATGAGCAGTTCTTC. As protein: CASSPTRGNNEQFF.

This clone was counted a single time. J is TRBJ2-3 and V is TRBV11-2; D is uncertain. The germline V and J ends were trimmed by 5 bases and 4 bases, with 13 bases remaining between them. The germline V gene has CDR1 SGHAT and CDR2 FQNNGV. This CDR3 contains 14 residues. The CDR3 nucleotides read TGTGCCAGCAGCCCAAGCTTGAGGTCAGATACGCAGTATTTT. It encodes CASSPSLRSDTQYF.

This clone has just one count. The genes are TRBV20-1 and TRBJ2-7, with TRBD1 as a possible D gene (5 bases). Between the trimmed V and J ends, which lost 6 bases and 2 bases, there was a span of 8 bases. Germline loops: CDR1 DFQATT, CDR2 SNEGSKA (reference sequence). The CDR3 is made up of 11 amino acids. CDR3 loop: CSASDTYEQYF. The CDR3 DNA follows: TGCAGTGCCTCGGACACCTACGAGCAGTACTTC.

The chain employs TRBV27 and TRBJ2-7; D gene uncertain. Trimming took 4 bases from V and 1 from J, leaving 11 bases between them. CDR3 length: 14 amino acids. Germline CDR1 MNHEY, CDR2 SMNVEV (reference sequence). CDR3 residues: CASSSFDRSYEQYF. CDR3 nucleotide sequence: TGTGCCAGCAGTTCCTTTGACCGTTCCTACGAGCAGTACTTC.

The chain carries TRBV10-3 and TRBJ2-3; D gene uncertain. This CDR3 comprises 16 residues. The V gene's germline CDR1 is ENHRY and CDR2 SYGVKD. Trimming shortened V by 2 bases and J by 2 bases, and 14 bases separated the two germline ends. CDR3 protein: CAISEDGVGNTDTQYF. CDR3 DNA: TGTGCCATCAGTGAGGATGGGGTGGGGAACACAGATACGCAGTATTTT.

This chain joins TRBV9 and TRBJ2-2; 15 bases are shared with TRBD2. After removal of 4 bases from V and 0 bases from J, the junction contained 7 bases not matched to a gene. This CDR3 contains 19 residues. Germline CDR1 and CDR2: SGDLS and YYNGEE. The DNA for the CDR3 is TGTGCCAGCAGCTCCCCGGGACTAGCGGGGGGCGCGAACACCGGGGAGCTGTTTTTT. Protein product: CASSSPGLAGGANTGELFF.

The genes are TRBV28 and TRBJ1-2; no clear D. The CDR3 sequence is 13 residues long. The germline CDR1 and CDR2 sequences are MDHEN and SYDVKM. Trimming took 3 bases from V and 5 from J, leaving 10 bases between them. The CDR3 region is CASSFNSRYGYTF. The CDR3 DNA reads as TGTGCCAGCAGTTTTAACAGCCGATATGGCTACACCTTC.

The genes are TRBV10-3 and TRBJ1-4; D ambiguous. CDR1 is ENHRY and CDR2 is SYGVKD in the germline V gene. Trimming pared 0 bases from V and 8 bases from J, leaving 13 bases between. CDR3 length: 15 amino acids. This chain's CDR3 is CAISESAGVNEKLFF. The CDR3 nucleotides are TGTGCCATCAGTGAGTCGGCGGGCGTAAACGAAAAACTGTTTTTT.

The V and J genes are TRBV7-2 and TRBJ2-1; TRBD1 matches at 11 bases. The J segment lost 6 bases and the V segment lost 0 bases, leaving 4 bases of the junction unmatched. The CDR3 is made up of 16 amino acids. Germline loops: CDR1 SGHTA, CDR2 FQGNSA. Written as DNA, the CDR3 is TGTGCCAGCAGCTTAGCCCGGACAGGGGGCTTCAATGAGCAGTTCTTC. This translates into CASSLARTGGFNEQFF.

The genes are TRBV10-2 and TRBJ2-5; D not certain. The better agreement between TRBJ2-7 and the DNA end casts doubt on the J call. This CDR3 is 15 amino acids long. Germline CDR1 is WSHSY and CDR2 is SAAADI. CDR3 sequence reads: CASSESMASPYEQYF. The CDR3 DNA sequence: TGCGCCAGCAGTGAGTCGATGGCCTCACCCTACGAGCAGTACTTC.

V is TRBV7-2 and J is TRBJ2-7; D tentatively fits TRBD1 or TRBD2 (6 bases each). V was trimmed by 5 bases and J by 5 bases, leaving 16 bases between them. CDR3 size: 14 residues. The germline gives CDR1 SGHTA, CDR2 FQGNSA. As DNA, the CDR3 is TGTGCCAGCAGCCGTGGGGGGCGTCTGGACGAGCAGTACTTC. Protein: CASSRGGRLDEQYF.

The J gene is TRBJ2-3, the V gene TRBV5-4; D is perhaps TRBD2 (5 bases). Trimming left V 4 bases short and J 4 bases short, with 10 bases between. CDR1 and CDR2 (germline): SGHNT, YYREEE (reference sequence). The CDR3 runs 13 residues. CDR3 residues: CASSLDSSDTQYF. CDR3 nucleotides: TGTGCCAGCAGCCTGGACTCATCAGATACGCAGTATTTT.

This chain connects TRBV6-5 to TRBJ2-5; 8 nucleotides align to TRBD1. This CDR3 has 16 amino acids. The ends lost 3 bases at V and 3 bases at J; junction bases unmatched: 9. Germline CDR1 is MNHEY and CDR2 is SVGAGI. The CDR3 spells CASSYVQGAGEETQYF. The DNA for the CDR3 is TGTGCCAGCAGTTATGTTCAGGGGGCGGGTGAAGAGACCCAGTACTTC.

The chain links TRBV7-2 to TRBJ1-1, with D tentatively TRBD1 (6 bases). The CDR3 contains 14 residues. V was shortened by 4 bases and J by 4 bases, with 13 bases between the two germline ends. CDR1 is SGHTA and CDR2 is FQGNSA in the germline V gene. The CDR3 DNA reads TGTGCCAGCAGCTCCAAGGCAGGGGTCACTGAAGCTTTCTTT. This sequence encodes CASSSKAGVTEAFF.

This chain connects TRBV5-1 to TRBJ2-3, with D possibly being TRBD2 (7 bases). The CDR3 runs 15 residues. With 1 base removed from V and 4 bases from J, the gap between germline ends came to 13 bases. Germline values: CDR1 SGHRS, CDR2 YFSETQ. In DNA, the CDR3 is TGCGCCAGCAGCTTGTGGGGAGGGGGTGCAGATACGCAGTATTTT. Translated, it gives CASSLWGGGADTQYF.

This clone appeared once. The chain carries TRBV19 and TRBJ2-7; the match to TRBD1 covers 8 bases. The germline V gene encodes CDR1 LNHDA and CDR2 SQIVND (reference sequence). CDR3 size: 16 residues. After removal of 6 bases from V and 3 bases from J, the junction contained 13 bases not matched to a gene. CDR3 DNA: TGTGCCAGTAGCGCAGCCGTCGGACAGGGAATCTACGAGCAGTACTTC. As protein: CASSAAVGQGIYEQYF.